The 14 T cell receptor beta chains below were found in one sample sequenced in a study of T cell responses to AZD1222 COVID-19 vaccine. Assay used: immunoSEQ multiplex PCR; TCRdb lists only in-frame clones, some missing. The sample has about 80,000 clones; approximately 85% are singletons. The source was peripheral blood, collected 28 days after the second AZD1222 dose. All receptors derive from an adult who received the AZD1222 COVID-19 vaccine.

The chain recombines TRBV6-5 with TRBJ1-2; 8 nucleotides align to TRBD1. The junction had 8 bases not matched to a gene; V was cut back by 5 bases and J by 6 bases. Germline loops: CDR1 MNHEY, CDR2 SVGAGI. The CDR3 is 14 amino acids. The CDR3 protein is CASSRSGQGDGYTF. The CDR3 DNA sequence: TGTGCCAGCAGTCGCTCCGGACAGGGTGATGGCTACACCTTC.

The chain is built from TRBV6-2 or TRBV6-3 and TRBJ2-3, with 12 bases fitting TRBD2. CDR3 size: 14 residues. Germline trimming cut 6 bases from V and 6 bases from J; bases unmatched to any gene: 4. From germline, CDR1 is MNHEY and CDR2 SVGEGT. The CDR3 coding sequence is TGTGCCAGCAGCCGAGGACTAGCGGGGGATACGCAGTATTTT. It translates to CASSRGLAGDTQYF.

J is TRBJ2-3 and V is TRBV5-6; possible D gene TRBD1, 6 bases. Trimming shortened V by 5 bases and J by 2 bases, and 18 bases separated the two germline ends. The CDR3 covers 16 residues. Per germline, CDR1 SGHDT and CDR2 YYEEEE. CDR3: CASSPNQGSPTDTQYF. The CDR3 DNA reads as TGTGCCAGCAGTCCGAACCAGGGGTCCCCCACAGATACGCAGTATTTT.

CDR3 region: CASSYSSLGGYTF. DNA of the CDR3: TGTGCCAGCAGTTACTCTTCACTGGGTGGCTACACCTTC. The chain has TRBV6-2 or TRBV6-3 and TRBJ1-2; D is ambiguous. This CDR3 is built from 13 residues. Deletions cut 0 bases from V and 7 bases from J, with 9 bases between. Germline CDR1 is MNHEY and CDR2 is SVGEGT.

The genes are TRBV5-6 and TRBJ1-1; 7 nucleotides agree with TRBD1. The V segment lost 4 bases and the J segment 11 bases; nucleotides outside the gene matches: 5. Germline loops: CDR1 SGHDT, CDR2 YYEEEE. CDR3 size: 11 residues. The CDR3, as DNA: TGTGCCAGCAGCGTGACAGGGAAGGCTTTCTTT. This codes for CASSVTGKAFF.

V is TRBV7-9 and J is TRBJ1-6, with D perhaps TRBD1 (6 bases). The CDR3 is 16 amino acids. Per germline, CDR1 SEHNR and CDR2 FQNEAQ (reference sequence). Trimming stripped 1 base from V and 7 bases from J, with 14 bases between. The CDR3 DNA reads as TGTGCCAGCAGCTTAGGGGTAGGGACACTGAATTCACCCCTCCACTTT. Its protein is CASSLGVGTLNSPLHF.

The rearrangement joins TRBV10-3 to TRBJ2-1; 8 nucleotides match TRBD1. Germline V gene lookup returns CDR1 ENHRY and CDR2 SYGVKD. Losses at the gene ends were 3 bases for V and 15 bases for J; bases not matched to a gene: 16. The CDR3 runs 15 residues. CDR3 in DNA: TGTGCCATCAGTGAAGGGTCAGGGGGCCCCACTAGCCGGTTCTTC. This encodes CAISEGSGGPTSRFF.

J is TRBJ1-2 and V is TRBV2, with D maybe TRBD1 (5 bases). This CDR3 contains 14 residues. Germline values: CDR1 SNHLY, CDR2 FYNNEI. V was clipped by 5 bases and J by 7 bases, with 17 bases between them. The CDR3: CASSRDEKYRGYTF. The CDR3 DNA reads TGTGCCAGCAGTAGGGACGAAAAATATCGTGGCTACACCTTC.

The V and J genes are TRBV7-2 and TRBJ2-1; tentatively, D is TRBD1 (6 bases). The ends were cut back, 5 bases at V and 5 bases at J, with 13 bases in the middle. The CDR3 has 14 residues. Per germline, CDR1 SGHTA and CDR2 FQGNSA. This chain's CDR3 is CASSPRGYNNEQFF. The DNA for the CDR3 is TGTGCCAGCAGCCCCAGGGGCTACAACAATGAGCAGTTCTTC.

The gene calls are TRBV5-1 and TRBJ2-3; 7 nucleotides match TRBD1. Germline lookup yields CDR1 SGHRS and CDR2 YFSETQ. V gave up 5 bases and J gave up 3 bases; unmatched junction bases: 3. The CDR3 has 13 residues. For the CDR3, the DNA is TGCGCCAGCAGACAGGGGCGTACAGATACGCAGTATTTT. It encodes CASRQGRTDTQYF.

Here the CDR3 DNA reads TGTGCCAGCTCAGCCGGCGGGAGGTCCCAGCATTTT. It yields the protein CASSAGGRSQHF. This chain joins TRBV18 and TRBJ1-5; D is ambiguous. CDR3 size: 12 residues. V was cut by 5 bases and J by 11 bases, with 13 bases left in between. Germline CDR1 reads KGHSH; CDR2 reads LQKENI.

V is TRBV2 and J is TRBJ2-7; TRBD1 matches 8 bases. This CDR3 comprises 15 residues. V lost 7 bases and J lost 5; bases outside the gene matches: 13. Germline V gene sequence: CDR1 SNHLY, CDR2 FYNNEI. The CDR3 bases are TGTGCCAGCAAAAAGAACGAACAGGGGGAGGACGAGCAGTACTTC. Its protein is CASKKNEQGEDEQYF.

The rearrangement links TRBV11-2 to TRBJ2-2; D possibly corresponds to TRBD2 (6 bases). There are 19 residues in the CDR3. Trimming stripped 2 bases from V and 2 bases from J, with 21 bases between. The germline V gene has CDR1 SGHAT and CDR2 FQNNGV. The CDR3 DNA is TGTGCCAGCAGCTTACGACAGTATACCGGGACTTCTAACACCGGGGAGCTGTTTTTT. Translated, it gives CASSLRQYTGTSNTGELFF.

Turning to this clone: At one end, the junction sequence differs from germline, possibly due to a read error. The V and J genes are TRBV2 and TRBJ1-5; no reliable D call. The CDR3 covers 14 residues. The germline CDR1 and CDR2 sequences are SNHLY and FYNNEI. The CDR3 region is CASCDGRVGQPQHF. CDR3 DNA: TGTGCCAGCTGTGACGGCCGGGTGGGTCAGCCCCAGCATTTT. The full variable domain, its missing parts supplied by reference TRBV2 and TRBJ1-5, is EPEVTQTPSHQVTQMGQEVILRCVPISNHLYFYWYRQILGQKVEFLVSFYNNEISEKSEIFDDQFSVERPDGSNFTLKIRSTKLEDSAMYFCASCDGRVGQPQHFGDGTRLSIL.